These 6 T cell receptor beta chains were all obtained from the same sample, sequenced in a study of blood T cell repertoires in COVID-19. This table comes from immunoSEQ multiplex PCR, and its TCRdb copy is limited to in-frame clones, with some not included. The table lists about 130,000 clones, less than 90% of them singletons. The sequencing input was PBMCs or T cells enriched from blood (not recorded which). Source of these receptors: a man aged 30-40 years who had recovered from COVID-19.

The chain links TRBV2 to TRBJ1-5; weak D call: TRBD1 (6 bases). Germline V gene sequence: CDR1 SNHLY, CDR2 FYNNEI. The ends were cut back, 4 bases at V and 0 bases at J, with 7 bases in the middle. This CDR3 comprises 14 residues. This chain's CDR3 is CASSGDISNQPQHF. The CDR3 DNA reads TGTGCCAGCAGTGGGGACATTAGCAATCAGCCCCAGCATTTT.

As DNA, the CDR3 is TGTGCCAGCAGCTTAAGGGGCAGGGACAATGAGCAGTTCTTC. Its protein product is CASSLRGRDNEQFF. V usage is TRBV7-3 and J usage is TRBJ2-1, with D maybe TRBD1 (5 bases). The CDR3 extends over 14 amino acids. Trimming shortened V by 1 base and J by 5 bases, and 9 bases separated the two germline ends. Germline CDR1 and CDR2: SGHTA and FQGTGA.

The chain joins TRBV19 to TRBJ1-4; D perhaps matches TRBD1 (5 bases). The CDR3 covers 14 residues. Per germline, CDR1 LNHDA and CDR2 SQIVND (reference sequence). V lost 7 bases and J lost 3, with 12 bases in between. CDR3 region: CASTPGLSNEKLFF. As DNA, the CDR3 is TGTGCCAGTACCCCGGGACTGTCTAATGAAAAACTGTTTTTT.

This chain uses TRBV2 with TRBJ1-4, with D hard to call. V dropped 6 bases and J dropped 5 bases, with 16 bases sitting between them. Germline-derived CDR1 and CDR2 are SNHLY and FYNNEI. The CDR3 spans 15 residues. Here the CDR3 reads CASSQDGGQNEKLFF. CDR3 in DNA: TGTGCCAGCAGCCAAGATGGCGGCCAGAATGAAAAACTGTTTTTT.

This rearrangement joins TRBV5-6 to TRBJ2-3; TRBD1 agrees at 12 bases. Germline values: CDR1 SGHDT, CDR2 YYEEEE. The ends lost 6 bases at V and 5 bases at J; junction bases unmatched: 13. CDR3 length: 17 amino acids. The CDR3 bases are TGTGCCAGCATACGTGTAGGGGACAGGGGGCAGGGAGATACGCAGTATTTT. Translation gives CASIRVGDRGQGDTQYF. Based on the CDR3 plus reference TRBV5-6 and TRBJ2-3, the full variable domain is DAGVTQSPTHLIKTRGQQVTLRCSPKSGHDTVSWYQQALGQGPQFIFQYYEEEERQRGNFPDRFSGHQFPNYSSELNVNALLLGDSALYLCASIRVGDRGQGDTQYFGPGTRLTVL.

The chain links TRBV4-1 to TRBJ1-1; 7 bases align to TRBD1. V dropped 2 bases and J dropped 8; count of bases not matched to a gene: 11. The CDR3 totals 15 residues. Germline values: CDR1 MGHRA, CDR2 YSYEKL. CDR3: CASSQKNGTAQEAFF. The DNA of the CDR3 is TGCGCCAGCAGCCAAAAGAACGGGACAGCCCAAGAAGCTTTCTTT.